Listed here are 5 T cell receptor beta chains from one sample, sequenced in a study of CD8 T cells in Susac syndrome. The RNA input was about 0.45 to 1 ug, and it was reverse transcribed with random hexamers. Each CDR3 protein gets one entry after TCRdb re-called the immunoSEQ multiplex PCR reads with MiXCR. The sample yields around 99,000 distinct CDR3 sequences, around 95% seen once. Material for sequencing was CD4+ T cells from PBMCs. Source of these receptors: a human donor in good health.

This rearrangement joins TRBV20-1 to TRBJ2-7; the D gene could be TRBD1 or TRBD2 (6 bases each). The V and J ends lost 0 bases and 5 bases respectively, with 20 bases between them. CDR1 is DFQATT and CDR2 is SNEGSKA in the germline V gene (reference sequence). The CDR3 totals 16 residues. The CDR3 reads CSARDNLRGATNEQYF. The CDR3 nucleotides read TGCAGTGCTAGAGATAACTTGAGGGGGGCCACCAACGAGCAGTACTTC.

J is TRBJ2-7 and V is TRBV29-1; 8 bases match TRBD1. CDR1 and CDR2 (germline): SQVTM, ANQGSEA. With 6 bases clipped from V and 3 bases from J, the junction kept 4 bases outside the gene matches. The CDR3 runs to 12 residues. The CDR3 region has the DNA TGCAGCGTGGGGACAGGACTCTACGAGCAGTACTTC. Its protein product is CSVGTGLYEQYF.

This sequence joins TRBV4-1 and TRBJ1-5, with a possible D match to TRBD1 (5 bases). CDR3 length: 16 residues. With 3 bases removed from V and 7 bases from J, the gap between germline ends came to 19 bases. Germline lookup yields CDR1 MGHRA and CDR2 YSYEKL. CDR3 sequence: CASSHPGGGNGQPQHF. The CDR3 DNA sequence: TGCGCCAGCAGCCACCCCGGGGGGGGTAACGGCCAGCCCCAGCATTTT.

This chain connects TRBV29-1 to TRBJ2-3; no firm D call. Per germline, CDR1 SQVTM and CDR2 ANQGSEA. The V gene lost 2 bases and the J gene lost 2 bases, with 5 bases spanning the gap. CDR3 size: 12 residues. The CDR3 nucleotides read TGCAGCGTTGAACAGCACACAGATACGCAGTATTTT. Translation gives CSVEQHTDTQYF.

The gene calls are TRBV7-9 and TRBJ2-2, with D possibly TRBD1 on 5 matching bases. V lost 4 bases and J 7 bases, leaving 13 bases between the germline ends. The CDR3 length is 14 residues. Germline-derived CDR1 and CDR2 are SEHNR and FQNEAQ (reference sequence). The CDR3 spells CASSYRPWGGELFF. DNA of the CDR3: TGTGCCAGCAGCTACAGGCCGTGGGGCGGGGAGCTGTTTTTT.